The present entry profiles one T cell receptor (beta chain) with its context. Germline V lookup: CDR1 MNHEY, CDR2 SVGAGI. The V end was cut by 8 bases, the J end by 5 bases, with 12 bases between. The CDR3 is 13 residues long. Profiled with immunoSEQ multiplex PCR; TCRdb holds only in-frame clones, not every one. The table shows some 130,000 clones, with roughly 92% occurring only once. The record originates from a study of control samples from healthy donors and cancer patients. This clonotype was sampled from a man between 18 and 35 years old in good health. What was sequenced was blood. The gene calls are TRBV6-5 and TRBJ2-2; TRBD1 might be the D (7 bases). The CDR3 loop reads CASSTGRTGELFF. The CDR3 coding sequence is TGTGCCAGCTCGACAGGGAGGACCGGGGAGCTGTTTTTT.